These T cell receptor beta chains were read from a single sample in a study of T cells in Graves' hyperthyroidism and ophthalmopathy. TCRdb reanalysed the multiplex PCR reads using MiXCR and keeps one entry per CDR3 protein. The sample comprises under 350,000 distinct CDR3 sequences, roughly 18% of which are singletons, and approximately 49% rests with the top ten. The sample consisted of blood. These receptors originate from a woman aged 45-60 years with Graves' hyperthyroidism. CDR3s include the opening cysteine and the closing phenylalanine or tryptophan.

V gene: TRBV6-2/TRBV6-3
J gene: TRBJ2-3
CDR3 protein: CASSYYPSLSGNTDTQYF

V gene: TRBV6-1
J gene: TRBJ2-2
CDR3 protein: CASSPDRATNTGELFF

V gene: TRBV20-1
J gene: TRBJ2-3
CDR3 protein: CSASPTGRADRTDTQYF

V gene: TRBV12-3/TRBV12-4
J gene: TRBJ1-3
CDR3 protein: CASSLGRYSSGNTIYF

V gene: TRBV6-2/TRBV6-3
J gene: TRBJ2-1
CDR3 protein: CASRRPGVGEQFF

V gene: TRBV5-1
J gene: TRBJ2-3
CDR3 protein: CASSTGTSGGEDTQYF

V gene: TRBV11-2
J gene: TRBJ1-6
CDR3 protein: CATDQQGNSPLHF

V gene: TRBV7-9
J gene: TRBJ2-5
CDR3 protein: CASRPLGVETQYF

V gene: TRBV28
J gene: TRBJ2-3
CDR3 protein: CASSRGTGLSDTQYF

V gene: TRBV5-1
J gene: TRBJ1-2
CDR3 protein: CASSLGTSDGYTF

V gene: TRBV20-1
J gene: TRBJ2-5
CDR3 protein: CSASQGETQYF